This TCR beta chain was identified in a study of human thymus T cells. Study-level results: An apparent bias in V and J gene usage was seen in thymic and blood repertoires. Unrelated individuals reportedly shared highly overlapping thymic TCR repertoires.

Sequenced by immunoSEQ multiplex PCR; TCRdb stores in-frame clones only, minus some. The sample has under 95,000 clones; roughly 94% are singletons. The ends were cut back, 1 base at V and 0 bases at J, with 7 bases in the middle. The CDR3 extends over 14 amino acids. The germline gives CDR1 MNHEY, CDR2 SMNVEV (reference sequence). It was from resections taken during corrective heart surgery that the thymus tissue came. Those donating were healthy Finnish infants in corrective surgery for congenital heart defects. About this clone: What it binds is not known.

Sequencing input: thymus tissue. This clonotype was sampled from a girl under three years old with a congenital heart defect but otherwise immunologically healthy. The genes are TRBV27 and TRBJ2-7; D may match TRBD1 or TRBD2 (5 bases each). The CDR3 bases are TGTGCCAGCAGTTTATGGGACGGCTCCTACGAGCAGTACTTC. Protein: CASSLWDGSYEQYF.